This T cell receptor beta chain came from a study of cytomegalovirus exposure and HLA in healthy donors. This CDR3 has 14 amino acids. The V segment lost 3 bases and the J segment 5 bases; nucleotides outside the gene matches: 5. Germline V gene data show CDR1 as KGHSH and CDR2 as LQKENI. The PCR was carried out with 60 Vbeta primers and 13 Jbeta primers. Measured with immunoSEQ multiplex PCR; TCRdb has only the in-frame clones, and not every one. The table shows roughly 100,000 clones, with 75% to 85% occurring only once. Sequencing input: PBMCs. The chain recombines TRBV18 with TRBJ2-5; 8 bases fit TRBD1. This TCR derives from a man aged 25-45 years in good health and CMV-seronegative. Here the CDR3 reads CASSPRQGQETQYF. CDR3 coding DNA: TGTGCCAGCTCACCGAGACAGGGGCAGGAGACCCAGTACTTC.